The clone carrying this T cell receptor (beta chain) is deemed medium-sized (0.01 to 0.1%). Its antigen is not known. The sample originates from a study of CD8 T cells in ankylosing spondylitis. Overall study results and limits: A number of the motif variants had already been described in reactive arthritis synovial fluid and blood. What seemed typical of ankylosing spondylitis blood was a TCR beta motif built from about 8 highly homologous variants.

V was pared by 2 bases and J by 4 bases, with 5 bases of the junction left unmatched. This CDR3 is 14 amino acids long. Germline CDR1 is SGDLS and CDR2 is YYNGEE. TCRdb redid the calling of the 5' RACE reads with MiXCR, one entry per CDR3 protein. The sample contains about 9,000 distinct CDR3 sequences, 3.9% of which appear only once. The chain recombines TRBV9 with TRBJ1-2, with TRBD1 matching 7 bases. The TCR originated in a female donor with ankylosing spondylitis or in good health (not recorded which). Sequencing was performed on blood, either unsorted or a sorted T cell fraction (not recorded which). The CDR3 bases are TGTGCCAGCAGCGTGGGATACAGGGGCTATGGCTACACCTTC. It codes for CASSVGYRGYGYTF. Looking up the rest from reference TRBV9 and TRBJ1-2 gives the full variable domain: DSGVTQTPKHLITATGQRVTLRCSPRSGDLSVYWYQQSLDQGLQFLIQYYNGEERAKGNILERFSAQQFPDLHSELNLSSLELGDSALYFCASSVGYRGYGYTFGSGTRLTVV.